This T cell receptor (beta chain) was captured by sequencing in a study of blood T cell repertoires in COVID-19. Only in-frame clones appear in the TCRdb table, and some are missing; sequencing was by immunoSEQ multiplex PCR. Of some 50,000 clones detected, 85% to 90% appear once; the ten largest clones hold 25% to 30%. The specimen sequenced was peripheral blood. The origin of this receptor is a human donor in a cohort sampled during active COVID-19.

CDR3 sequence reads: CATPLSGAGELFF. The CDR3 DNA reads as TGTGCCACCCCCCTGTCGGGTGCCGGGGAGCTGTTTTTT. The rearrangement joins TRBV24-1 to TRBJ2-2, with no clear D. Germline CDR1 reads KGHDR; CDR2 reads SFDVKD. The V gene lost 9 bases and the J gene lost 6 bases, with 13 bases spanning the gap. This CDR3 is built from 13 residues.